This record covers a single T cell receptor (beta chain). Its specificity is unknown. This sample was taken from a study of OX40 agonist ivuxolimab in advanced cancers. Across the study: Patients' therapy was ivuxolimab, an antibody that acts as an agonist of OX40 (CD134). At under 85% male, the cohort had a mean age of 60 years, ranging from about 20 to 90. Findings of the study overall: The study found among the lowest clonal expansion in partial responders at 0.1-3.0 mg/kg.

Only in-frame clones appear in the TCRdb table, and some are missing; sequencing was by immunoSEQ multiplex PCR. The sample records 75,000 to 95,000 clones, about 90% being singletons. The trim removed 8 bases at V and 7 bases at J, leaving 13 bases unmatched. This CDR3 is 16 amino acids long. CDR1 and CDR2 from the germline V gene are MNHEY and SMNVEV (reference sequence). The genes are TRBV27 and TRBJ1-4, with 10 bases that match TRBD1. The TCR was taken from an adult with an advanced solid tumor such as melanoma, head and neck, liver or kidney cancer. The sample consisted of CD4+ or CD8+ T cells sorted from blood, taken in a trial of the OX40 agonist ivuxolimab. In DNA, the CDR3 is TGTGCCAGCGCTAGGGTGGACGGGACAGGGGTTGAAAAACTGTTTTTT. Translation gives CASARVDGTGVEKLFF. The whole variable domain, remainder taken from reference TRBV27 and TRBJ1-4, is EAQVTQNPRYLITVTGKKLTVTCSQNMNHEYMSWYRQDPGLGLRQIYYSMNVEVTDKGDVPEGYKVSRKEKRNFPLILESPSPNQTSLYFCASARVDGTGVEKLFFGSGTQLSVL.